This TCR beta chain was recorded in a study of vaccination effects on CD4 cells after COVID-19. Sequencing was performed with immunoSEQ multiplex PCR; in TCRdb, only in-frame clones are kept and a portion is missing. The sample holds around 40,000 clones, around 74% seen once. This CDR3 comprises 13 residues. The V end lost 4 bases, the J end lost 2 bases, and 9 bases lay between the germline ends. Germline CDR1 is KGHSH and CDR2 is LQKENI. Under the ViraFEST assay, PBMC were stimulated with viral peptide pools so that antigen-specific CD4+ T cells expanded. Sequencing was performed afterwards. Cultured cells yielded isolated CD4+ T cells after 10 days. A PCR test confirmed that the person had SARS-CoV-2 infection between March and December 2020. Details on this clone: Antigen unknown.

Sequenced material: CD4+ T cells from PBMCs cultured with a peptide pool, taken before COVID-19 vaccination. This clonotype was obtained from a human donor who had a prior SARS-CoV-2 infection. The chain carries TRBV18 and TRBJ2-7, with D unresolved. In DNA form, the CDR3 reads TGTGCCAGCTCACAGGTCTCCACCTACGAGCAGTACTTC. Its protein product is CASSQVSTYEQYF.